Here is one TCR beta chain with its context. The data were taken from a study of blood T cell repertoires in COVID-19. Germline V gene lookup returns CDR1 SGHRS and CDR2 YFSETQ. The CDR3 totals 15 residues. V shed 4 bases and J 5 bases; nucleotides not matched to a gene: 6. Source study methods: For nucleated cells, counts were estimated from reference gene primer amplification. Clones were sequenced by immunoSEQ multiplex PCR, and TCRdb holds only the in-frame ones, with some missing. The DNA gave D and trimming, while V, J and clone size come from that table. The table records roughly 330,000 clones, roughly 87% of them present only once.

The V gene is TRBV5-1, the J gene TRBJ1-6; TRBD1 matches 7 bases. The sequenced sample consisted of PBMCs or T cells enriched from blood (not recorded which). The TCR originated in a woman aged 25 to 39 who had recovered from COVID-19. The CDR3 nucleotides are TGCGCCAGCAGCGACACAGGGGCAAATAATTCACCCCTCCACTTT. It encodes CASSDTGANNSPLHF.